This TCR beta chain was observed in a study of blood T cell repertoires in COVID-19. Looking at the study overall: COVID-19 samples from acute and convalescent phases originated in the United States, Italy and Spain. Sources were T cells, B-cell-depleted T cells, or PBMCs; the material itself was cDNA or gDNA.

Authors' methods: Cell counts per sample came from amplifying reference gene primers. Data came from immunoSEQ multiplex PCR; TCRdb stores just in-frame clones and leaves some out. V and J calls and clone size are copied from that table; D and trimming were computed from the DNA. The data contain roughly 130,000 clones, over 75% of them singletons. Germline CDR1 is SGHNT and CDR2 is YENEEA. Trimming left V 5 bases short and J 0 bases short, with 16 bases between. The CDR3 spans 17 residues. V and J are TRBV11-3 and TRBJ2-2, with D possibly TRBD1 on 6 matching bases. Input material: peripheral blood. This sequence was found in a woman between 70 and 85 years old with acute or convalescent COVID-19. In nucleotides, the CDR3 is TGTGCCAGCAGCCTCTTGTGGGACACCGCGAACACCGGGGAGCTGTTTTTT. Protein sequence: CASSLLWDTANTGELFF.